Below are 7 T cell receptor beta chains sequenced from a single sample in a study of blood T cell repertoires in COVID-19. Sequencing was performed with immunoSEQ multiplex PCR; in TCRdb, only in-frame clones are kept and a portion is missing. The data show tens of thousands of clones, roughly 89% seen once. The sequenced material came from peripheral blood. Receptors were obtained from a woman in her 70s with acute or convalescent COVID-19.

The rearrangement uses TRBV5-1 and TRBJ2-5; 7 bases fit TRBD2. The junction had 3 bases not matched to a gene; V was cut back by 0 bases and J by 1 base. Germline CDR1 and CDR2: SGHRS and YFSETQ. The CDR3 has 15 amino acids. CDR3 nucleotide sequence: TGCGCCAGCAGCTTGGTGACGGGGGGCCAAGAGACCCAGTACTTC. Its protein product is CASSLVTGGQETQYF.

The chain joins TRBV5-1 to TRBJ2-1; a weak D match, TRBD1 (6 bases). The V and J ends lost 4 bases and 7 bases respectively, with 18 bases between them. CDR1 and CDR2 from the germline V gene are SGHRS and YFSETQ. There are 15 residues in the CDR3. CDR3 in DNA: TGCGCCAGCAGCCGAGCGCCAGGGGCGGATAATGAGCAGTTCTTC. Its translation: CASSRAPGADNEQFF.

This clone showed up just once. The gene calls are TRBV25-1 and TRBJ2-2; TRBD1 might be the D (6 bases). Germline CDR1 MGHDK, CDR2 SYGVNS. The CDR3 is 15 amino acids. V lost 6 bases, J lost 0 bases, and 11 bases lay in between. The CDR3 DNA is TGTGCCAGCAGCCCGGGACAAACGAACACCGGGGAGCTGTTTTTT. This encodes CASSPGQTNTGELFF.

This clone was detected a few times. CDR3 protein: CASSVSGGSYEQYF. The CDR3 region has the DNA TGTGCCAGCAGCGTATCGGGGGGCAGCTACGAGCAGTACTTC. The rearrangement links TRBV7-9 to TRBJ2-7, with D possibly being TRBD2 (7 bases). The V and J ends lost 5 bases and 3 bases respectively, with 14 bases between them. There are 14 residues in the CDR3. CDR1 is SEHNR and CDR2 is FQNEAQ in the germline V gene (reference sequence).

The genes are TRBV18 and TRBJ2-3, with 9 bases that match TRBD2. V lost 1 base to trimming and J lost 3 bases; unmatched junction nucleotides: 5. The length of the CDR3 is 16 residues. CDR1 is KGHSH, CDR2 LQKENI, per germline. The CDR3 DNA reads TGTGCCAGCTCACCACGCGGGGGGGCCGGGACAGATACGCAGTATTTT. Amino acid sequence: CASSPRGGAGTDTQYF.

V usage is TRBV7-8 and J usage is TRBJ1-1; 7 nucleotides align to TRBD1. Unmatched junction bases numbered 6, after V lost 1 base and J lost 4 bases. The CDR3 covers 15 residues. Germline CDR1 reads SGHVS; CDR2 reads FQNEAQ. As DNA, the CDR3 is TGTGCCAGCAGCTTAGAGGCCAGGGGGACCACTGAAGCTTTCTTT. This codes for CASSLEARGTTEAFF.

CDR3 sequence: CASSQGSGNTIYF. The CDR3 DNA sequence: TGTGCCAGCAGCCAAGGCAGTGGAAACACCATATATTTT. The chain combines TRBV3-1 (or the pseudogene TRBV3-2) with TRBJ1-3, with D unresolved. The germline V gene encodes CDR1 LGHDT and CDR2 YNNKEL (reference sequence). Trimming removed 1 base from V and 3 bases from J, with 4 bases in between. This CDR3 has 13 residues.